This is a list of T cell receptor beta chains from one sample in a study of blood T cell repertoires in COVID-19. Data came from immunoSEQ multiplex PCR; TCRdb stores just in-frame clones and leaves some out. Of a few hundred thousand clones in the sample, about 88% were seen once. Sequences were obtained from PBMCs or T cells enriched from blood (not recorded which). These receptors came from a woman under 30 who had been exposed to COVID-19. The CDR3 runs from the conserved cysteine through the conserved F or W. D genes are given only for firm matches. The size field is filled for only some rows; it gives once, few, many or a size class.

size: -
J: TRBJ1-4
V: TRBV10-2
D: -
CDR3: CASSELAIEKLFF
DNA: TGCGCCAGCAGTGAGCTAGCAATTGAAAAACTGTTTTTT

size: -
J: TRBJ1-4
V: TRBV5-1
D: -
CDR3: CASSLGGPRTNEKLFF
DNA: TGCGCCAGCAGCTTGGGGGGGCCAAGAACTAATGAAAAACTGTTTTTT

size: -
J: TRBJ2-3
V: TRBV18
D: TRBD2
CDR3: CASSRTSGRVTDTQYF
DNA: TGTGCCAGCTCGAGGACTAGCGGGAGGGTCACAGATACGCAGTATTTT

size: -
J: TRBJ1-2
V: TRBV4-2
D: -
CDR3: CASSQEVQQAGGYTF
DNA: TGTGCCAGCAGCCAAGAAGTTCAACAGGCCGGGGGCTACACCTTC

size: once
J: TRBJ1-2
V: TRBV27
D: -
CDR3: CASSRVGQIYGYTF
DNA: TGTGCCAGCAGTAGGGTGGGGCAGATCTATGGCTACACCTTC

size: -
J: TRBJ2-7
V: TRBV6-5
D: -
CDR3: CASSYGEGQYTF
DNA: TGTGCCAGCAGTTACGGTGAGGGCCAGTATACTTTC

size: -
J: TRBJ1-4
V: TRBV5-1
D: -
CDR3: CASSLAVEDEKLFF
DNA: TGCGCCAGCAGTCTGGCGGTAGAGGATGAAAAACTGTTTTTT

size: -
J: TRBJ1-6
V: TRBV28
D: -
CDR3: CASRPTGTQGGNSPLHF
DNA: TGTGCCAGCAGACCTACAGGGACACAGGGAGGGAATTCACCCCTCCACTTT

size: -
J: TRBJ2-7
V: TRBV5-6
D: TRBD1
CDR3: CASSPGTGFTYEQYF
DNA: TGTGCCAGCAGCCCGGGGACAGGCTTCACCTACGAGCAGTACTTC

size: -
J: TRBJ1-6
V: TRBV6-5
D: -
CDR3: CASSYSMRVGNSPLHF
DNA: TGTGCCAGCAGTTACTCGATGAGGGTTGGGAATTCACCCCTCCACTTT

size: -
J: TRBJ2-2
V: TRBV23-1
D: -
CDR3: CASSQFAREIEGELFF
DNA: TGCGCCAGCAGTCAATTTGCACGGGAGATCGAAGGGGAGCTGTTTTTT

size: -
J: TRBJ1-4
V: TRBV3-1/TRBV3-2
D: -
CDR3: CASSQRAGDEKLFF
DNA: TGTGCCAGCAGCCAGAGGGCAGGGGATGAAAAACTGTTTTTT

size: -
J: TRBJ2-1
V: TRBV13
D: TRBD2
CDR3: CASSLEGLAGVNEQFF
DNA: TGTGCCAGCAGCTTAGAGGGACTAGCGGGAGTTAATGAGCAGTTCTTC

size: once
J: TRBJ1-6
V: TRBV10-3
D: -
CDR3: CAISGIPGQENSPLHF
DNA: TGTGCCATCAGTGGCATTCCGGGACAAGAGAATTCACCCCTCCACTTT

size: -
J: TRBJ2-1
V: TRBV7-8
D: -
CDR3: CASSLARVAASKGEQFF
DNA: TGTGCCAGCAGCTTAGCGAGGGTAGCGGCCTCCAAGGGTGAGCAGTTCTTC

size: -
J: TRBJ2-1
V: TRBV7-6
D: TRBD1
CDR3: CASSLRRQGPNEQFF
DNA: TGTGCCAGCAGCCTGCGACGACAGGGACCCAATGAGCAGTTCTTC

size: -
J: TRBJ2-7
V: TRBV5-6
D: TRBD1
CDR3: CASSLGTGPSYEQYF
DNA: TGTGCCAGCAGCTTGGGGACAGGCCCCTCCTACGAGCAGTACTTC

size: -
J: TRBJ1-2
V: TRBV29-1
D: TRBD1
CDR3: CSVGKTGDYGYTF
DNA: TGCAGCGTTGGGAAGACAGGGGACTATGGCTACACCTTC

size: -
J: TRBJ1-2
V: TRBV25-1
D: TRBD1
CDR3: CASSKDRHGYTF
DNA: TGTGCCAGCAGTAAGGACAGGCATGGCTACACCTTC

size: -
J: TRBJ2-3
V: TRBV7-3
D: TRBD2
CDR3: CASSLERGSTDTQYF
DNA: TGTGCCAGCAGCTTGGAGCGGGGTAGCACAGATACGCAGTATTTT

size: few
J: TRBJ2-7
V: TRBV28
D: TRBD1
CDR3: CASSTVPTGGETYEQYF
DNA: TGTGCCAGCAGTACCGTTCCGACAGGGGGCGAAACCTACGAGCAGTACTTC

size: -
J: TRBJ2-7
V: TRBV18
D: TRBD1
CDR3: CASSPRTGPNPEQYF
DNA: TGTGCCAGCTCACCGCGGACAGGTCCTAATCCCGAGCAGTACTTC

size: -
J: TRBJ2-1
V: TRBV30
D: TRBD2
CDR3: CAWGLAGGLREQFF
DNA: TGTGCCTGGGGGCTAGCGGGGGGGCTTCGGGAGCAGTTCTTC

size: few
J: TRBJ1-2
V: TRBV19
D: -
CDR3: CASSSAQNYGYTF
DNA: TGTGCCAGTAGTTCGGCACAGAACTATGGCTACACCTTC

size: -
J: TRBJ2-5
V: TRBV9
D: -
CDR3: CASSEGGEETQYF
DNA: TGTGCCAGCAGCGAAGGGGGGGAGGAGACCCAGTACTTC

size: -
J: TRBJ2-1
V: TRBV3-1/TRBV3-2
D: -
CDR3: CASSHGTGRGGGRVGEQFF
DNA: TGTGCCAGCAGCCACGGGACAGGGAGAGGCGGGGGGAGGGTAGGTGAGCAGTTCTTC

size: -
J: TRBJ1-5
V: TRBV6-2/TRBV6-3
D: -
CDR3: CASSYPTDNQPQHF
DNA: TGTGCCAGCAGTTACCCGACAGACAATCAGCCCCAGCATTTT

size: -
J: TRBJ1-1
V: TRBV6-5
D: -
CDR3: CASVRGDPMNTEAFF
DNA: TGTGCCAGCGTACGAGGAGACCCTATGAACACTGAAGCTTTCTTT

size: -
J: TRBJ2-2
V: TRBV6-5
D: TRBD1
CDR3: CASSYFSRQGPGELFF
DNA: TGTGCCAGCAGTTACTTCTCCCGACAGGGACCCGGGGAGCTGTTTTTT

size: -
J: TRBJ1-5
V: TRBV24-1
D: TRBD1
CDR3: CATSDPPGTGTSSNQPQHF
DNA: TGTGCCACCAGTGACCCGCCAGGGACAGGAACCTCTAGCAATCAGCCCCAGCATTTT

size: -
J: TRBJ1-4
V: TRBV20-1
D: -
CDR3: CSAMVSEKLFF
DNA: TGCAGTGCTATGGTGAGCGAAAAACTGTTTTTT

size: -
J: TRBJ1-1
V: TRBV30
D: -
CDR3: CAWTGLNTEAFF
DNA: TGTGCCTGGACAGGGCTGAACACTGAAGCTTTCTTT

size: -
J: TRBJ2-7
V: TRBV7-2
D: -
CDR3: CASSRSSYEQYF
DNA: TGTGCCAGCAGCCGGAGCTCCTACGAGCAGTACTTC

size: -
J: TRBJ1-1
V: TRBV28
D: TRBD1
CDR3: CASSPDRKAFF
DNA: TGTGCCAGCAGTCCGGACAGGAAGGCTTTCTTT

size: once
J: TRBJ1-3
V: TRBV28
D: -
CDR3: CASMMWQAGNTIYF
DNA: TGTGCCAGCATGATGTGGCAGGCTGGAAACACCATATATTTT

size: -
J: TRBJ2-7
V: TRBV12-3/TRBV12-4
D: -
CDR3: CASSVGVSYEQYF
DNA: TGTGCCAGCAGTGTCGGGGTTTCCTACGAGCAGTACTTC

size: -
J: TRBJ2-7
V: TRBV6-5
D: TRBD1
CDR3: CASRIRQGSPYEQYF
DNA: TGTGCCAGCAGGATACGACAGGGTTCCCCCTACGAGCAGTACTTC

size: -
J: TRBJ2-5
V: TRBV7-7
D: -
CDR3: CASSLAVTSPISETQYF
DNA: TGTGCTAGCAGCTTAGCCGTTACGAGCCCGATATCCGAGACCCAGTACTTC

size: -
J: TRBJ2-7
V: TRBV2
D: -
CDR3: CASLPGGVAYEQYF
DNA: TGTGCCAGCCTCCCCGGCGGGGTCGCCTACGAGCAGTACTTC

size: once
J: TRBJ2-7
V: TRBV4-3
D: TRBD2
CDR3: CASSHRLAGAYEQYF
DNA: TGCGCCAGCAGCCACAGACTAGCGGGGGCCTACGAGCAGTACTTC

size: once
J: TRBJ2-2
V: TRBV7-6
D: TRBD2
CDR3: CASSPGTSGTGELFF
DNA: TGTGCCAGCAGCCCCGGGACTAGCGGGACCGGGGAGCTGTTTTTT

size: -
J: TRBJ2-5
V: TRBV28
D: TRBD2
CDR3: CASSSTWTSVQETQYF
DNA: TGTGCCAGCAGTTCAACATGGACTAGCGTCCAAGAGACCCAGTACTTC

size: -
J: TRBJ1-6
V: TRBV27
D: -
CDR3: CASSLGLHSPLHF
DNA: TGTGCCAGCAGTTTAGGACTGCATTCACCCCTCCACTTT

size: -
J: TRBJ1-4
V: TRBV2
D: TRBD1
CDR3: CASSQTGKLFF
DNA: TGTGCCAGCAGCCAGACAGGGAAACTGTTTTTT

size: -
J: TRBJ1-1
V: TRBV7-9
D: TRBD1
CDR3: CASSSIRDSRTEAFF
DNA: TGTGCCAGCAGCTCAATCCGGGACAGCCGTACTGAAGCTTTCTTT

size: once
J: TRBJ1-1
V: TRBV3-1/TRBV3-2
D: -
CDR3: CASRGALTNTEAFF
DNA: TGTGCCAGCAGAGGGGCCCTTACGAACACTGAAGCTTTCTTT